This T cell receptor beta chain is drawn from a study of regulatory T cells in long-lasting Graves disease (dated by TCRdb to the early 2020s). Turning to the overall study: Antithyroid drugs had been taken for less than 3 months by newly diagnosed Graves' disease patients. The study took place in China and was registered as a clinical trial. This study used TCR sequencing and RNA sequencing of peripheral blood to compare persistent Graves' disease patients against newly diagnosed Graves' disease patients. A total of about 33 samples underwent TCR sequencing: around 13 from persistent and around 20 from newly diagnosed Graves' disease patients.

The full study reports these points: Sequencing and analysis were restricted to the TCR beta chain. Only peripheral blood was studied, because thyroid tissue, the primary lesion, was inaccessible. Preferential use of TRBV28, TRBJ1-2 and TRBJ2-5 was observed in persistent disease, whereas TRBV20-1 and TRBJ2-1 were favored in newly diagnosed disease. Compared with newly diagnosed patients, patients with persistent Graves' disease had lower TCR Shannon entropy and fewer highly expanded clones, which suggests clonal expansion. The small sample size was acknowledged by the authors as a limitation that may reduce accuracy. Patients with persistent disease shared more public clonotypes (fewer than 3,000) than newly diagnosed patients did (966).

Receptor amplification or capture employed multiplex PCR. The sample was run on an Illumina HiSeq 4000. To build TCR beta libraries, CDR3 regions were amplified by Arm-PCR using iRepertoire HTBI primers. Before sequencing, the PCR products underwent gel purification. Per the authors' processing: Gene usage analysis of CDR3 amino acid clonotypes relied on the roughly 64 TRBV and 12 to 15 TRBJ segments identified across samples. COPE and FqMerger were used to merge the filtered high-quality paired reads into contigs. BLAST was used to align contigs to the IMGT TRBV, TRBD and TRBJ reference genes, and CDR3 was defined following IMGT. Any clonotype with a frequency above 0.1% was classified as a highly expanded clone. Shannon entropy was used to measure repertoire diversity, and the Gini coefficient was used to measure V-J evenness. A clonotype was considered public if more than one individual shared it. The public reads were quality trimmed at Q25 with fastp and then assembled into clones with MiXCR by TCRdb, keeping productive beta chains. Each record represents a unique CDR3 protein, reported with the most common genes and DNA among its rows. TCRdb's processing, not the study's, gives the V and J calls here. The sample contains roughly 430,000 distinct CDR3 sequences, 16% of them found a single time. The biggest ten clones account for about 10% of the sample.

Germline trimming amounts to 7 bases on V and 3 bases on J, with 4 as the count of junction bases outside the gene matches. The CDR3 holds 15 amino acids from the cysteine to the phenylalanine. Only the CDR3 portion is preserved as DNA: 45 bases, with reading frame beginning at the first base. The germline V gene gives CDR1 as MNHNS and CDR2 as SASEGT. Note on this clonotype: Its antigen is unknown. No base quality values were provided; no much bigger clone lies one nucleotide off.

The meaning of the sample's time point label: newly diagnosed GD, antithyroid drugs for less than 3 months. RNA was extracted from PBMCs in TRIzol for both TCR sequencing and RNA sequencing. Graves' disease was diagnosed according to American Thyroid Association guidelines. The patients came from an endocrinology department in Xi'an, China. Each patient gave around 9.2 milliliters of peripheral blood, collected in an EDTA anticoagulant tube. Ficoll Paque Plus density gradient separation was used to isolate PBMCs, and no additional T cell sorting was done. An Agilent 2100 Bioanalyzer and agarose gel were used to check RNA quality, while a NanoDrop 2000 measured RNA concentration. These same data were also listed under a study on T cells in Graves' hyperthyroidism and ophthalmopathy. Looking at the second paper: A patient counted as having stable Graves' hyperthyroidism if no progression to ophthalmopathy occurred over 18 months of follow-up. Hyperthyroidism patients were aged 18 to 65 years and newly diagnosed, with disease duration of less than 2 months. Exclusion was applied to patients with uncontrolled infections, other autoimmune diseases, pregnancy or lactation. Clinical symptoms, serum thyroxine and TRAb, thyroid ultrasound, and orbital computed tomography formed the basis for the diagnoses. A first-round RT-PCR of the TCR CDR3 used the HTBI primer set with the Qiagen OneStep RT-PCR kit. Most expanded thyroid clonotypes (frequency above 0.001) were also found in blood, which suggests that blood repertoires may mirror thyroid immune responses. Ophthalmopathy was separated from stable hyperthyroidism by a 13 V-J signature model, with over 85% sensitivity and approximately 81% specificity obtained in cross-validation and 80%/75% obtained in testing. During validation, the model predicted progression to ophthalmopathy a median of around 7 months ahead of onset, with around 70% sensitivity and around 72% specificity. TCR V-J signatures able to tell the groups apart were searched for in a discovery cohort of 95 to 100 patients, of whom 43 had Graves' ophthalmopathy and around 58 had stable Graves' hyperthyroidism. An independent validation cohort of about 20 hyperthyroidism patients and some 15 patients who later progressed to ophthalmopathy tested prospective prediction of ophthalmopathy. The 100 discovery patients were randomly divided into training and test sets at a 7:3 ratio. In more than 5 Graves' hyperthyroidism patients, the study also compared T-cell repertoires from thyroid tissue with T-cell repertoires from blood. Once sampling was done, hyperthyroidism patients were given methimazole at a starting dose of 30 mg daily, whereas ophthalmopathy patients were given high-dose intravenous methylprednisolone. Libraries were constructed in a second round of multiplex PCR, after which size selection and purification were carried out. Paired-end sequencing of the libraries was performed with 100 bp reads on an Illumina HiSeq2000. SOAPnuke was used to process the raw data, with reads discarded if the reads contained adapters or uncalled bases, had a mean Phred below 15, or lacked an exact constant-primer or identifier match. COPE v1.2.5 was used to merge the high-quality paired reads, and each unique nucleotide sequence was defined as a clonotype. MiTCR v1.1 was used to align the clonotypes against IMGT TRBV, TRBD and TRBJ reference segments. The analysis was restricted to V-J combinations with a frequency above 0.0001, which together covered 99.2% of the repertoires. The TCS score was defined as F50 (clonal expansion) divided by E x V (chaos), with BLOSUM62-based TCRdist calculated between CDR3 peptides within each V-J. Welch's t-statistics and random forest reduced several hundred V-J features to 10 to 15, which were used in a naive Bayes classifier (R e1071). Sample size was not statistically predetermined, and investigators were not blinded to group allocation. The paper reports TCR Vbeta CDR3 sequencing of about 140 peripheral blood samples: some 41 ophthalmopathy, fewer than 80 hyperthyroidism and some 17 progressor patients.

Here the chain combines TRBV6-1 and TRBJ2-2, with 11 junctional bases fitting TRBD2. The sequences come from peripheral blood mononuclear cells (PBMCs), collected at new diagnosis, from a patient treated with antithyroid drugs. The sequence was obtained from a woman in her thirties with Graves disease. Donor details come from another sample of the same person, matched by shared clones. The nucleotides read TGTGCCAGCATCAGACTAGCGGGACACACCGGGGAGCTGTTTTTT. The resulting protein is CASIRLAGHTGELFF.